What follows describes a single TCR beta chain. Antigen: not known. Looked up from germline, CDR1 is SEHNR and CDR2 is FQNEAQ (reference sequence). Trimming removed 0 bases from V and 7 bases from J, with 19 bases in between. The CDR3 covers 17 residues. This sample was taken from a study of cytomegalovirus exposure and HLA in healthy donors. Study-wide context: HLA-typed donors contributed approximately 92 million unique TCRs, which were held in an early data release. Overall study results and limits: Several V segments, TRBV6-2 and TRBV6-3 among them, could not be told apart and were dropped. The CMV antigen specificity of a few CMV-associated chains was confirmed through in vitro analysis.

This PCR relied on a set of 60 Vbeta primers and 13 Jbeta primers. Some clones are missing from TCRdb's copy, which holds only in-frame ones; the method was immunoSEQ multiplex PCR. The sample includes 110,000 to 150,000 clones, 70% to 85% of them seen just once. This chain links TRBV7-9 with TRBJ1-3; the D gene is possibly TRBD1 (5 bases). Material for sequencing was PBMCs. The sequence was collected from a woman aged 60-75 years in good health and CMV-seropositive. The CDR3 bases are TGTGCCAGCAGCTTAGCCCCGGGGAGGGGAGGCTCGAACACCATATATTTT. The encoded protein is CASSLAPGRGGSNTIYF.